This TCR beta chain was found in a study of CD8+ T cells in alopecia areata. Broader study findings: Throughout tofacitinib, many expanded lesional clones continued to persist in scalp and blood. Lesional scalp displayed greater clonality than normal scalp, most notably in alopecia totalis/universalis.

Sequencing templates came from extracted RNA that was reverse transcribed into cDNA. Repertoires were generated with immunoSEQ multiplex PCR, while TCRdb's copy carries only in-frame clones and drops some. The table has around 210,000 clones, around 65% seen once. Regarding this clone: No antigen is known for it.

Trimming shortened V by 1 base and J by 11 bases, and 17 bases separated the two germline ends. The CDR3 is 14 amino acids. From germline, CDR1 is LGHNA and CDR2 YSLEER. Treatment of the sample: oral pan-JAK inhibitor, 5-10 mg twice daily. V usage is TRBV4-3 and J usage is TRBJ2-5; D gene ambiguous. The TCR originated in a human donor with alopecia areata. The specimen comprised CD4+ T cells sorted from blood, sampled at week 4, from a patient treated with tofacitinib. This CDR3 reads CASSQVDSRAEQYF. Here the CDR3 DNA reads TGCGCCAGCAGCCAAGTAGACTCCCGGGCGGAGCAGTACTTC.